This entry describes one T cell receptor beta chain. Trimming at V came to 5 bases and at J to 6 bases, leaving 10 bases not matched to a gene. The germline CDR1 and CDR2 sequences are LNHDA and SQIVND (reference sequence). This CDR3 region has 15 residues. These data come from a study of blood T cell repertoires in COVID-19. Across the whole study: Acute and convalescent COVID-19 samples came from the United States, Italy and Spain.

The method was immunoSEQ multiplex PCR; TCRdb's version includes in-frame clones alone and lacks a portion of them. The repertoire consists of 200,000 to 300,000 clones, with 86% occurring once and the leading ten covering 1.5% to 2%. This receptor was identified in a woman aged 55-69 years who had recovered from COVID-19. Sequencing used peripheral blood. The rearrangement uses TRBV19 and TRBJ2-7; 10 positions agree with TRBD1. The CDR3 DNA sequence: TGTGCCAGTAGTCTCCAGGGACAGGGGTTCCTCGAGCAGTACTTC. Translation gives CASSLQGQGFLEQYF.